This entry concerns a single T cell receptor (beta chain). CDR3 length: 14 residues. Germline-derived CDR1 and CDR2 are SGHRS and YFSETQ. With V trimmed by 2 bases and J by 7 bases, 4 bases remained unmatched. The sample comes from a study of control samples from healthy donors and cancer patients. Assay: immunoSEQ multiplex PCR; the TCRdb copy retains only in-frame clones and omits some. The sample consists of roughly 190,000 clones, 91% of them appearing once. The sequence came from a woman aged 30 to 39 in good health. The sequencing sample was made of blood. This chain uses TRBV5-1 with TRBJ2-1, with 9 bases matching TRBD2. CDR3 region: CASSLAGGPNEQFF. The CDR3 coding sequence is TGCGCCAGCAGCTTAGCGGGAGGACCTAATGAGCAGTTCTTC.